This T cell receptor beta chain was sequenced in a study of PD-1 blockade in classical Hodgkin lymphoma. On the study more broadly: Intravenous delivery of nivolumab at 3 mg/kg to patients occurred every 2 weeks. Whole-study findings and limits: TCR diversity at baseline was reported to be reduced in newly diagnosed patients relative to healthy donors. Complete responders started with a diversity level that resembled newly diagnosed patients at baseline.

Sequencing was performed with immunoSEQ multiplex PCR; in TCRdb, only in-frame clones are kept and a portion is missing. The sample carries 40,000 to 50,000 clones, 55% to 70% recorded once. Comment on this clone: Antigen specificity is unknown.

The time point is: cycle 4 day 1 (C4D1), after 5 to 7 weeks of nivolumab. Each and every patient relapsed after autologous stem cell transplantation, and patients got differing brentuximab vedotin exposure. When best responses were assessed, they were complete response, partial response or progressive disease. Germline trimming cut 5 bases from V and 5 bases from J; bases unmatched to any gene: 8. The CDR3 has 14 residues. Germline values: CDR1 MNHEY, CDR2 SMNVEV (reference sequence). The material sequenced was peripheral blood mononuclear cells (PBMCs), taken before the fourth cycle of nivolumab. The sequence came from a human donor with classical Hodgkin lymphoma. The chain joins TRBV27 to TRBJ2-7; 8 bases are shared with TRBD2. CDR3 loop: CASSPYRGGNEQYF. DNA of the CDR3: TGTGCCAGCAGTCCCTATCGGGGGGGAAACGAGCAGTACTTC.